This T cell receptor (beta chain) emerged from a study of T cell responses to AZD1222 COVID-19 vaccine (dated by TCRdb to 2020 to 2023). For context, the study as a whole: A total of about 230 trial participants underwent TCR sequencing, of whom about 210 received two doses of AZD1222 and about 26 received two doses of the MenACWY control vaccine. Trial participants were enrolled by age into 18-55, 56-69 and 70-plus year subgroups, with about 150, 28 and 57 TCR-sequenced participants respectively. What the research found in general, with its limitations: Conclusions about previously exposed vaccinees were limited because only five to seven AZD1222 recipients were SARS-CoV-2 seropositive at baseline. After two AZD1222 doses, both the breadth and the depth of spike-specific TCRs were significantly higher than at day 0 and than in MenACWY recipients. In the small 56-69-year group, the increase in depth fell short of significance, most likely because of low power. Vaccine-associated CD4 TCRs spanned the whole spike protein, with dominant responses in regions 160-218 and 743-854. Participants were mostly white British and included more females than males, and it was suggested by the authors that clonal diversity may have been underestimated. No day 14 peak-response samples were available, so repertoires were characterized only after the peak T cell response. Reportedly, almost half of the unique spike-specific TCRs recognized epitopes lying outside the regions that are mutated in the B.1.351 and B.1.1.7 variants.

This specimen's time point label, interpreted: about 28 days (+/-7) after the second vaccine dose. AZD1222 recipients whose second dose came at about 4 weeks and those whose second dose came at about 12 weeks were combined into one group, since spike-specific TCR depth and breadth did not differ between the two schedules. Vaccinee samples came from UK trials COV001 and COV002, including a single-blind randomized controlled phase 2/3 trial of AZD1222 (ChAdOx1 nCoV-19) in healthy adults. For TCRbeta chain sequencing, PBMC samples were collected from trial participants at day 0 and at day 28 after the second dose. The CDR3 runs 14 residues from the cysteine to the phenylalanine. The DNA shown is the 42-base CDR3, in frame from base 1. From the germline V gene, CDR1 is MDHEN and CDR2 is SYDVKM. V and J are truncated by 3 bases and 5 bases respectively, leaving an intervening sequence of 11 bases. Comments on this clone: It has no known antigen specificity. Base qualities are not at hand, and no much larger clone is one base apart.

The CDR3 regions of human TCRbeta chains were analyzed by immunosequencing. Processing in the source paper ran as follows. TCRs in the repertoires were compared against a reference library of SARS-CoV-2-specific TCRs that had been generated with the MIRA antigen-specificity platform. Breadth was defined as the fraction of unique TCRs that were SARS-CoV-2-associated, and depth was defined as the fraction of total T cells that were SARS-CoV-2-associated. Using the MIRA data, each spike-specific TCR was assigned both to the spike region to which the TCR was reactive and to a CD4 or CD8 class. Log10-transformed breadth and depth values were compared by one-way ANOVA with Sidak's multiple comparisons tests. This is the immuneACCESS table as TCRdb keeps it, with only in-frame sequences that have V and J called. A part of the clones is gone; compared with another copy, unresolved V genes explain less than half, and the rest is unexplained. V, J and clone size derive from that table, while D and trimming were established from the DNA sequence. The sample yields around 80,000 clones; 85% to 95% were counted once. The ten most abundant clones make up more than 7.5% of the sample.

In this chain, TRBV28 is recombined with TRBJ1-5, with TRBD1 as a weak D call on 5 bases. This clonotype was obtained from an adult who received the AZD1222 COVID-19 vaccine. Sequenced material: peripheral blood, taken 28 days after the second AZD1222 dose. The base sequence is TGTGCCAGCAGTTTTACGGCAGGGCATCAGCCCCAGCATTTT. Its coded protein is CASSFTAGHQPQHF.